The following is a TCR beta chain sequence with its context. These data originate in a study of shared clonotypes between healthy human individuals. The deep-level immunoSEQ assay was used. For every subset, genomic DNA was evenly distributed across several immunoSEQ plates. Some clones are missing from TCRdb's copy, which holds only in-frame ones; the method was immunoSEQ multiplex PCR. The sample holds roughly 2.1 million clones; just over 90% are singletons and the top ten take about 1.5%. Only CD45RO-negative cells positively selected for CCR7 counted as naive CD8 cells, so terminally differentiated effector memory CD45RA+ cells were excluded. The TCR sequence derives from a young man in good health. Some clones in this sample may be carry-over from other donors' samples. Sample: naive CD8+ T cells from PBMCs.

The CDR3 region has the DNA TGTGCCACCGGGGGGCCTGGGGCCTACGAGCAGTACTTC. It translates to CATGGPGAYEQYF. The chain joins TRBV15 to TRBJ2-7; D may correspond to TRBD1 or TRBD2 (6 bases each). This CDR3 contains 13 residues. The V gene lost 8 bases and the J gene lost 2 bases, with 13 bases spanning the gap. The germline CDR1 and CDR2 sequences are LNHNV and YYDKDF (reference sequence).